This T cell receptor beta chain was recorded in a study of cytomegalovirus exposure and HLA in healthy donors. Study-wide results and caveats: It was in a later analysis that TCR association rates were seen to vary by HLA locus, highest for DRB1 and lowest for HLA-C.

This CDR3 contains 14 residues. J gave up 2 bases and V 5 bases, and 3 bases lay outside the gene matches. Germline CDR1 reads SGHTA; CDR2 reads FQGTGA. Points on this clone: Its target is unknown.

PCR involved 60 Vbeta and 13 Jbeta primers. Authors' processing steps: Unique TCR beta chains numbered 60 million to 100 million in a later analysis, with around 11 million shared. TCRdb's table, derived via immunoSEQ multiplex PCR, lists solely in-frame clones and lacks some. D and trimming were read from the DNA, whereas the V and J calls and clone size are those reported in that table. The sample lists over 100,000 clones, around three quarters seen once, with 7% to 9% in the top ten. Source material: PBMCs. The V gene is TRBV7-3, the J gene TRBJ2-3; the match to TRBD1 covers 8 bases. The clonotype originates from a woman between 45 and 60 years old in good health and CMV-seropositive. The CDR3 sequence: CASSRGQATDTQYF. In DNA, the CDR3 is TGTGCCAGCAGCCGGGGACAGGCCACAGATACGCAGTATTTT.